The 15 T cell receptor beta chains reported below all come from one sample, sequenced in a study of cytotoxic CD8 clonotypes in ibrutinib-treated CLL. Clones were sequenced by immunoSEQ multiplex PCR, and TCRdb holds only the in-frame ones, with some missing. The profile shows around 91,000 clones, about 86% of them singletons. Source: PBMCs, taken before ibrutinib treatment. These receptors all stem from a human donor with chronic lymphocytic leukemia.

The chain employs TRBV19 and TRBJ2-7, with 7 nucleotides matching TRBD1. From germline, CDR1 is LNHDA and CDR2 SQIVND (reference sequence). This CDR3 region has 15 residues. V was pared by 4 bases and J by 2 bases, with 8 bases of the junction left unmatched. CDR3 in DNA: TGTGCCAGTAGTAGAGGGACAGAGAGTACCTACGAGCAGTACTTC. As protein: CASSRGTESTYEQYF.

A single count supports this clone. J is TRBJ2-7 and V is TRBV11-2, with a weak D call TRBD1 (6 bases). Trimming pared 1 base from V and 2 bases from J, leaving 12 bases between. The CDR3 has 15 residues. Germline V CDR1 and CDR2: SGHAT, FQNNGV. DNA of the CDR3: TGTGCCAGCAGCTTAGCTCGACAGGTCCCCTACGAGCAGTACTTC. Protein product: CASSLARQVPYEQYF.

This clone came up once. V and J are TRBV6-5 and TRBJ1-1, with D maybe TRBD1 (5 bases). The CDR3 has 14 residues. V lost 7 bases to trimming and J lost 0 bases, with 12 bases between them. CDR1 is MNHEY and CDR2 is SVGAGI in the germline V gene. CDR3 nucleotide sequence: TGTGCCAGCACTCCGACAGATATGAACACTGAAGCTTTCTTT. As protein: CASTPTDMNTEAFF.

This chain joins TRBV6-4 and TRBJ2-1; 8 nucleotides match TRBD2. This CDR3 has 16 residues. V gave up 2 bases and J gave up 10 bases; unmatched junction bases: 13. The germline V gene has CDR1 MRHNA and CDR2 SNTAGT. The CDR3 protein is CASSDTSGGPWREQFF. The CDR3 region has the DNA TGTGCCAGCAGTGACACTAGCGGAGGCCCCTGGAGGGAGCAGTTCTTC.

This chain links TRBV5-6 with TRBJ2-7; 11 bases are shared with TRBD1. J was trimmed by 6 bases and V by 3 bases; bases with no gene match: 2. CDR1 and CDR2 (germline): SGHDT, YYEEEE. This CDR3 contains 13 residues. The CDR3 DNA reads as TGTGCCAGCAGCTGGGGGACAGGGGGCGAGCAGTACTTC. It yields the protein CASSWGTGGEQYF.

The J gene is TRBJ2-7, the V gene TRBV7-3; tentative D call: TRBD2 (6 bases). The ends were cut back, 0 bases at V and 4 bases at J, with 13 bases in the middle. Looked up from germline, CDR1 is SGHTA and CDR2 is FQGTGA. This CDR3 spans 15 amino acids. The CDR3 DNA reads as TGTGCCAGCAGCTTAACGGCTAGCGTCGAATACGAGCAGTACTTC. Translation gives CASSLTASVEYEQYF.

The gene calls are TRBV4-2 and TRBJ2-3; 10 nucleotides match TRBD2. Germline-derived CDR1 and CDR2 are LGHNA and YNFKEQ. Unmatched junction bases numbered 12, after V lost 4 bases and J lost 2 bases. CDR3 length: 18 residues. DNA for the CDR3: TGTGCCAGCAGCCCCACTCCCTCTAGCGGGGGTTTCACAGATACGCAGTATTTT. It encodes CASSPTPSSGGFTDTQYF.

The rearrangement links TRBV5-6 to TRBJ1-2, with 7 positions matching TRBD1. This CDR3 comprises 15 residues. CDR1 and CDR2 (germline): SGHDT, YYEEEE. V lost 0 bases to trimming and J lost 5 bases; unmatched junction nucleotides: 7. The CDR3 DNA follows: TGTGCCAGCAGCTTGGAAAGGGGCAGGGGGTATGGCTACACCTTC. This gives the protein CASSLERGRGYGYTF.

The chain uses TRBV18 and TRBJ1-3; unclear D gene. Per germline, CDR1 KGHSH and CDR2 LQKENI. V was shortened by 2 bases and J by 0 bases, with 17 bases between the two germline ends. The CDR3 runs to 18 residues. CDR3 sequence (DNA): TGTGCCAGCTCACCAAATCTGGTTAGTGGTATCTCTGGAAACACCATATATTTT. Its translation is CASSPNLVSGISGNTIYF. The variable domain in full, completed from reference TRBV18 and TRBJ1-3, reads NAGVMQNPRHLVRRRGQEARLRCSPMKGHSHVYWYRQLPEEGLKFMVYLQKENIIDESGMPKERFSAEFPKEGPSILRIQQVVRGDSAAYFCASSPNLVSGISGNTIYFGEGSWLTVV.

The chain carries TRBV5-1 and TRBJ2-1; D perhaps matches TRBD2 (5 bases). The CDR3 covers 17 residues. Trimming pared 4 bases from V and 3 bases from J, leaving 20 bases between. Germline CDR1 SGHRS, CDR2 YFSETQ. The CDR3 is CASSLGPVTRDYNEQFF. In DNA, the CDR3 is TGCGCCAGCAGCCTAGGCCCCGTAACTAGAGACTACAATGAGCAGTTCTTC.

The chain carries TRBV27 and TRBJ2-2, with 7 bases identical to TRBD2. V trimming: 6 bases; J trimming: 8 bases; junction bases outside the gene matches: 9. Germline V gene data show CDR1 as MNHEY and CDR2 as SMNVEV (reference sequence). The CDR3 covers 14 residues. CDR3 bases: TGTGCCAGCAGCCTAGCGGAATTAACGGGGGAGCTGTTTTTT. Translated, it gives CASSLAELTGELFF.

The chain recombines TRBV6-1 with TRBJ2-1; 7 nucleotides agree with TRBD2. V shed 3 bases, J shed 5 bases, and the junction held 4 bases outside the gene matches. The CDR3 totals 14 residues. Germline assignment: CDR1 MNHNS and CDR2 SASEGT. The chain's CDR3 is CASSDPGGNNEQFF. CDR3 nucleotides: TGTGCCAGCAGTGACCCCGGGGGGAACAATGAGCAGTTCTTC.

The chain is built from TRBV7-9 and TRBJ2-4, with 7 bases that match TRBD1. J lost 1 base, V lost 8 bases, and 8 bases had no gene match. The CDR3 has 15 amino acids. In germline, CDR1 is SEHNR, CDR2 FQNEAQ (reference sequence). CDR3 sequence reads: CASGWDSGAKNIQYF. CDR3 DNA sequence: TGTGCCAGCGGATGGGACAGCGGCGCCAAAAACATTCAGTACTTC.

DNA of the CDR3: TGCAGCGTTGAGATCAGGGCGGGACGAACAGATACGCAGTATTTT. Protein sequence: CSVEIRAGRTDTQYF. The chain is built from TRBV29-1 and TRBJ2-3; possible D gene TRBD2, 6 bases. The CDR3 is 15 residues long. CDR1 and CDR2 (germline): SQVTM, ANQGSEA. V was cut by 3 bases and J by 3 bases, with 16 bases left in between.

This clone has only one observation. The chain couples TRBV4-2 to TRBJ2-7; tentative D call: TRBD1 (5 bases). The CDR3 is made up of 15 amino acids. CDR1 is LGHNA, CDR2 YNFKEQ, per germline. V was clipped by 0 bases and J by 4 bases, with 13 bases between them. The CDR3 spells CASSQDQQGLYEQYF. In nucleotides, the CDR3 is TGTGCCAGCAGCCAAGATCAGCAGGGATTATACGAGCAGTACTTC.